The 27 T cell receptor beta chains listed next were all sequenced from one sample in a study of OX40 agonist ivuxolimab in advanced cancers. Here immunoSEQ multiplex PCR was the method, and the copy in TCRdb shows in-frame clones only, minus some. The data show about 93,000 clones, roughly nine tenths seen once. Source: CD4+ or CD8+ T cells sorted from blood, taken in a trial of the OX40 agonist ivuxolimab. The receptors come from an adult with an advanced solid tumor such as melanoma, head and neck, liver or kidney cancer.

The CDR3: CASSEYKGLGEAFF. The DNA for the CDR3 is TGTGCCAGCAGTGAATATAAAGGGCTGGGTGAAGCTTTCTTT. The chain carries TRBV25-1 and TRBJ1-1; D not resolved. The CDR3 is 14 residues long. CDR1 is MGHDK, CDR2 SYGVNS, per germline. The V end was cut by 0 bases, the J end by 7 bases, with 12 bases between.

V usage is TRBV5-6 and J usage is TRBJ2-3; no clear D. V was clipped by 6 bases and J by 4 bases, with 15 bases between them. This CDR3 spans 14 amino acids. Germline V gene lookup returns CDR1 SGHDT and CDR2 YYEEEE. The CDR3 DNA reads TGTGCCAGCACCCCCGTAGGATTCGCAGATACGCAGTATTTT. This codes for CASTPVGFADTQYF.

V gene TRBV30 combines with J gene TRBJ1-5, with 7 bases matching TRBD1. The CDR3 is 12 amino acids. With V trimmed by 6 bases and J by 4 bases, 3 bases remained unmatched. The germline gives CDR1 GTSNPN, CDR2 SVGIG (reference sequence). In DNA form, the CDR3 reads TGTGCCTGTCGACAGGGTAATCAGCCCCAGCATTTT. It translates to CACRQGNQPQHF.

The V call is TRBV10-2, the J call TRBJ1-1; 9 bases fit TRBD1. This CDR3 contains 14 residues. V shed 7 bases, J shed 6 bases, and the junction held 9 bases outside the gene matches. CDR1 is WSHSY and CDR2 is SAAADI in the germline V gene. This CDR3 is CASTRTGEGSEAFF. In DNA form, the CDR3 reads TGCGCCAGCACCCGGACAGGGGAGGGGTCTGAAGCTTTCTTT.

This chain connects TRBV18 to TRBJ1-2; a weak D match, TRBD1 (5 bases). Germline values: CDR1 KGHSH, CDR2 LQKENI. This CDR3 contains 14 residues. Trimming pared 1 base from V and 4 bases from J, leaving 10 bases between. DNA of the CDR3: TGTGCCAGCTCACCACTAACAGGCATCTATGGCTACACCTTC. It is translated as CASSPLTGIYGYTF.

CDR3 amino acids: CASSFGTSGDNEQFF. CDR3 nucleotides: TGTGCCAGCAGCTTCGGGACTAGCGGGGACAATGAGCAGTTCTTC. This chain uses TRBV5-4 with TRBJ2-1; 13 bases map to TRBD2. CDR1 and CDR2 from the germline V gene are SGHNT and YYREEE (reference sequence). The CDR3 spans 15 residues. The trim removed 2 bases at V and 5 bases at J, leaving 1 base unmatched.

This chain links TRBV18 with TRBJ1-5; 8 nucleotides align to TRBD1. J was trimmed by 0 bases and V by 5 bases; bases with no gene match: 3. CDR1 KGHSH and CDR2 LQKENI come from the germline V gene. The CDR3 has 15 amino acids. DNA of the CDR3: TGTGCCAGCTCAAAGACAGGGGATAGCAATCAGCCCCAGCATTTT. This codes for CASSKTGDSNQPQHF.

This chain links TRBV7-6 with TRBJ2-1; D is unresolved. The V gene lost 1 base and the J gene lost 2 bases, with 15 bases spanning the gap. Germline V gene data show CDR1 as SGHVS and CDR2 as FNYEAQ. The CDR3 consists of 17 residues. CDR3 amino acids: CASSLGTVGLTYNEQFF. The CDR3 bases are TGTGCCAGCAGCTTAGGGACGGTGGGGTTAACCTACAATGAGCAGTTCTTC.

J is TRBJ2-7 and V is TRBV27; D is unresolved. Germline V lookup: CDR1 MNHEY, CDR2 SMNVEV (reference sequence). This CDR3 spans 13 amino acids. V was trimmed by 3 bases and J by 2 bases, leaving 8 bases between them. The CDR3 sequence is CASSLRETYEQYF. The DNA for the CDR3 is TGTGCCAGCAGTTTGAGAGAGACCTACGAGCAGTACTTC.

The CDR3 DNA is TGTGCCAGCAGCCGAATCTCGGATGGCACCATATATTTT. Translated, it gives CASSRISDGTIYF. The chain uses TRBV7-9 and TRBJ1-3; D not resolved. V was pared by 5 bases and J by 9 bases, with 14 bases between. CDR1 is SEHNR, CDR2 FQNEAQ, per germline (reference sequence). The CDR3 consists of 13 residues.

The chain carries TRBV5-1 and TRBJ2-7, with 10 bases that match TRBD1. CDR1 is SGHRS and CDR2 is YFSETQ in the germline V gene. This CDR3 has 16 amino acids. The trim removed 4 bases at V and 6 bases at J, leaving 13 bases unmatched. In nucleotides, the CDR3 is TGCGCCAGCAGCCCACAAGAAGGGGACAGGGGCCGCGAGCAGTACTTC. This gives the protein CASSPQEGDRGREQYF.

The chain has TRBV28 and TRBJ1-1; a weak D match, TRBD1 (5 bases). The V end was cut by 10 bases, the J end by 2 bases, with 11 bases between. CDR1 MDHEN and CDR2 SYDVKM come from the germline V gene. The length of the CDR3 is 12 residues. The CDR3 DNA sequence: TGTGCCACCTGGGACCTCAACACTGAAGCTTTCTTT. Translating it yields CATWDLNTEAFF.

The chain recombines TRBV9 with TRBJ2-2, with 12 bases aligning to TRBD2. CDR3 length equals 18 residues. With V trimmed by 3 bases and J by 5 bases, 11 bases remained unmatched. Germline V gene lookup returns CDR1 SGDLS and CDR2 YYNGEE. The CDR3 DNA reads TGTGCCAGCAGCGAAGGACTAGCGGGAAACTTACGGACCGGGGAGCTGTTTTTT. It specifies CASSEGLAGNLRTGELFF.

This rearrangement joins TRBV9 to TRBJ1-3, with a possible D match to TRBD1 (5 bases). V was trimmed by 4 bases and J by 1 base, leaving 18 bases between them. This CDR3 comprises 17 residues. CDR1 SGDLS and CDR2 YYNGEE come from the germline V gene. CDR3 loop: CASSPRLGGFSGNTIYF. The DNA of the CDR3 is TGTGCCAGCAGCCCCCGCCTCGGGGGGTTTTCTGGAAACACCATATATTTT.

The chain uses TRBV30 and TRBJ1-2; TRBD1 aligns across 10 bases. The V segment lost 0 bases and the J segment 0 bases; nucleotides outside the gene matches: 1. The CDR3 sequence is 15 residues long. The V gene's germline CDR1 is GTSNPN and CDR2 SVGIG (reference sequence). The CDR3 spells CAWSVGTGANYGYTF. CDR3 DNA: TGTGCCTGGAGTGTAGGGACAGGGGCTAACTATGGCTACACCTTC.

The rearrangement joins TRBV27 to TRBJ1-5, with D tentatively TRBD1 (6 bases). V lost 2 bases to trimming and J lost 4 bases, with 6 bases between them. This CDR3 spans 13 amino acids. CDR1 and CDR2 (germline): MNHEY, SMNVEV (reference sequence). CDR3 nucleotide sequence: TGTGCCAGCAGTTTAACAGGGAATCAGCCCCAGCATTTT. This encodes CASSLTGNQPQHF.

The gene calls are TRBV7-2 and TRBJ2-3; unclear D gene. The germline V gene has CDR1 SGHTA and CDR2 FQGNSA. V was trimmed by 2 bases and J by 4 bases, leaving 13 bases between them. The CDR3 runs 15 residues. CDR3 DNA sequence: TGTGCCAGCAGCTTATTCGTGATACAATCAGATACGCAGTATTTT. This gives the protein CASSLFVIQSDTQYF.

The chain carries TRBV5-4 and TRBJ2-5, with D possibly TRBD1 on 5 matching bases. Trimming removed 4 bases at V and 5 bases at J, with 18 bases between. This CDR3 has 15 residues. The germline gives CDR1 SGHNT, CDR2 YYREEE (reference sequence). Here the CDR3 DNA reads TGTGCCAGCAGCCGACAGATAGGGTCCCAGGAGACCCAGTACTTC. Translating it yields CASSRQIGSQETQYF.

The V call is TRBV5-1, the J call TRBJ1-6, with D possibly matching TRBD1 (5 bases). CDR1 is SGHRS and CDR2 is YFSETQ in the germline V gene. The CDR3 is 14 residues long. V lost 2 bases and J 6 bases, leaving 9 bases between the germline ends. Here the CDR3 DNA reads TGCGCCAGCAGCTTTGACAGCTTTAATTCACCCCTCCACTTT. This sequence encodes CASSFDSFNSPLHF.

In this sample, this clone turned up once. V usage is TRBV5-1 and J usage is TRBJ2-1, with TRBD1 as a possible D gene (6 bases). Trimming took 4 bases from V and 0 from J, leaving 23 bases between them. This CDR3 has 19 residues. Germline V gives CDR1 SGHRS, CDR2 YFSETQ. CDR3 DNA sequence: TGCGCCAGCAGCCCCAAAGGGGGTACTAGTTCTGGCTCCTACAATGAGCAGTTCTTC. It codes for CASSPKGGTSSGSYNEQFF.

The chain has TRBV29-1 and TRBJ2-1, with D possibly being TRBD2 (6 bases). Germline V gene data show CDR1 as SQVTM and CDR2 as ANQGSEA. V lost 7 bases and J lost 8, with 12 bases in between. The length of the CDR3 is 11 residues. This CDR3 is CSASEVDEQFF. CDR3 sequence (DNA): TGCAGCGCTAGCGAGGTGGATGAGCAGTTCTTC.

V is TRBV5-1 and J is TRBJ2-1; 7 nucleotides line up with TRBD2. The germline gives CDR1 SGHRS, CDR2 YFSETQ. The CDR3 length is 14 residues. V lost 7 bases to trimming and J lost 5 bases; unmatched junction nucleotides: 9. CDR3 sequence reads: CASGAGDWDNEQFF. CDR3 nucleotide sequence: TGCGCCAGCGGGGCGGGGGACTGGGACAATGAGCAGTTCTTC.

V gene TRBV7-2 combines with J gene TRBJ1-1; no reliable D call. Per the germline V gene, CDR1 is SGHTA and CDR2 is FQGNSA. Deletions cut 1 base from V and 6 bases from J, with 3 bases between. CDR3 length: 11 amino acids. The CDR3 sequence is CASSLESEAFF. The DNA of the CDR3 is TGTGCCAGCAGCTTAGAATCTGAAGCTTTCTTT.

J is TRBJ2-3 and V is TRBV9; D gene uncertain. V shed 1 base and J shed 4 bases, with 7 bases lying between them. The germline gives CDR1 SGDLS, CDR2 YYNGEE. The CDR3 covers 13 residues. The CDR3 DNA is TGTGCCAGCAGCGTACAAGGGCCAGATACGCAGTATTTT. Protein sequence: CASSVQGPDTQYF.

The chain is built from TRBV7-6 and TRBJ2-6, with 9 bases identical to TRBD2. V lost 6 bases and J lost 0; bases outside the gene matches: 6. CDR1 SGHVS and CDR2 FNYEAQ come from the germline V gene. The CDR3 consists of 17 residues. The CDR3 DNA follows: TGTGCCAGCAGTGCGGGACTAGCCGGCTCTGGGGCCAACGTCCTGACTTTC. This codes for CASSAGLAGSGANVLTF.

The chain has TRBV28 and TRBJ2-7, with 7 nucleotides matching TRBD2. The V segment lost 8 bases and the J segment 4 bases; nucleotides outside the gene matches: 5. CDR3 size: 12 residues. Germline V gene data show CDR1 as MDHEN and CDR2 as SYDVKM. The CDR3 nucleotides are TGTGCCAGCCAGCGGGATCTATACGAGCAGTACTTC. Encoded protein: CASQRDLYEQYF.

The genes are TRBV6-1 and TRBJ1-2, with D possibly TRBD1 on 6 matching bases. The CDR3 runs to 14 residues. The germline V gene encodes CDR1 MNHNS and CDR2 SASEGT. The V end was cut by 5 bases, the J end by 8 bases, with 18 bases between. Here the CDR3 DNA reads TGTGCCAGCAGTCGAGGGGGGACATTCGGCGGCTACACCTTC. It codes for CASSRGGTFGGYTF.